This T cell receptor beta chain was observed in a study of human T cells and chemical hapten exposure (TCRdb year 2021). In terms of the full investigation: For sensitization, 2% DPC in acetone was applied to a roughly 2 cm by roughly 2 cm area of upper inner arm skin. Libraries were pooled for sequencing, and variation in per-sample TCR yields was attributed mainly to small differences in library volumes within the pool. Patch testing was done on the upper back using Finn chambers containing 0.01% DPC, and results were scored after 6 days according to International Contact Dermatitis Research Group standards. Alopecia areata with under or over 50% scalp involvement, alopecia totalis and alopecia universalis were represented in the patient cohort, which was mostly female. About 27 alopecia patients gave blood for TCR sequencing at one to four time points (pre-sensitization, 2, 6 and 24 weeks). Blood was sampled from patients pre-sensitization (week 0) and at 2, 6 and about 24 weeks after DPC sensitization. Weekly therapeutic DPC doses were additionally applied to the scalp of patients throughout the approximately 24-week study period. In alopecia patients, the study followed how the peripheral blood TCR repertoire changed in vivo over primary and secondary sensitization to diphenylcyclopropenone (DPC), a hapten.

The time point label corresponds to: patch test 3, about 24 weeks after DPC sensitization. Sample treatment or condition, as interpreted from the label and publication: therapeutic diphenylcyclopropenone sensitization with weekly scalp DPC. At each patch-test visit, blood was drawn before the patch test was applied. Patients were eligible if aged 18 to 70, diagnosed with alopecia and judged suitable for DPC therapy, and pregnant patients were excluded. Total RNA was extracted from unfractionated whole blood collected in Tempus Blood RNA tubes. Results the study describes overall, beyond this receptor: Patch test score was positively correlated with the number of PT1 expanded TCRs, with significance at thresholds 8, 16 and 32 but not at 4. Because all patients had alopecia, a presumed autoimmune disease, the immune response of the patients might differ from that of healthy individuals. DPC sensitization did not change how many TCRs were above 1 in 1000 frequency, and no evidence was found of alterations in global repertoire structure. After repeated subsampling, changes were observed in the strength of the expansion versus patch-test correlation and in the threshold at which the correlation became significant. Significantly more large CDR3 similarity clusters were formed by expanded TCRs than by pre-sensitization or healthy control sets, consistent with antigen-driven responses.

On this clonotype: Its antigen has not been determined. No clone much larger than this one lies a single base away; base qualities are absent.

Library method: RACE. TCRdb names NextSeq 500 as the instrument used. During library preparation, unique molecular identifiers were attached to individual cDNA molecules so that TCRs could be counted in a quantitative, reproducible way. From each blood RNA sample, both TCR alpha and TCR beta chains were sequenced. The original pipeline was this. Samples had a median of 95,638 TCRs, with a range from about 23,224 to 750,000. The Decombinator software suite was used to annotate V, J and CDR3 in the TCR reads. For PS versus PT1 abundance plots, all samples were subsampled to the same number of TCRs (28,000). TCRs were defined as expanded if absent before sensitization and observed at least eight times at the 2-week time point. Clones were called with MiXCR by TCRdb after fastp trimmed the public reads at Q25, and only in-frame beta chains were retained. Identical CDR3 protein sequences are pooled into one entry, listed with their most common genes and DNA. The authors' filters were not applied to this entry. In this sample the table shows about 190,000 distinct CDR3 sequences, around 25% of which occur a single time. Under 2.5% of the sample lies in the top ten.

The germline V gene sets CDR1 to MNHNS and CDR2 to SASEGT. The V end loses 0 bases and the J end loses 7 bases, and a stretch of 10 bases separates them. The CDR3 measures 14 amino acids from cysteine to phenylalanine. Of the read, only the CDR3 DNA is kept; its 42 bases are in frame from base 1. The TCR comes from a woman in her forties with alopecia areata. Some clones in this sample may be carry-over from other donors' samples. The chain links TRBV6-1 with TRBJ1-5, with a weak D call of TRBD1 (5 bases match). Sequenced material: whole blood, taken in connection with sensitization to the hapten diphenylcyclopropenone (DPC). The CDR3 corresponds to CASSEAQGRQPQHF. DNA sequence: TGTGCCAGCAGTGAAGCGCAGGGCAGGCAGCCCCAGCATTTT.